Each of the 20 T cell receptor beta chains below was sequenced from the same sample in a study of shared clonotypes between healthy human individuals. The method was immunoSEQ multiplex PCR; TCRdb's version includes in-frame clones alone and lacks a portion of them. The sample comprises around 1,100,000 clones, 60% to 80% of which are singletons, and 0.89% rests with the top ten. Sequenced input: memory CD4+ T cells from PBMCs. Subset described: CD45RA-negative fraction. The source of these receptors is a man younger than 30 in good health. Some clones in this sample may be carry-over from other donors' samples.

The J gene is TRBJ1-3, the V gene TRBV28, with TRBD1 as a possible D gene (5 bases). Germline-derived CDR1 and CDR2 are MDHEN and SYDVKM. This CDR3 spans 16 amino acids. V lost 5 bases, J lost 0 bases, and 14 bases lay in between. For the CDR3, the DNA is TGTGCCAGCAGTGAGGGACGTCGAAGCTCTGGAAACACCATATATTTT. Amino acids: CASSEGRRSSGNTIYF.

In its sample, this clone was seen a few times. The chain has TRBV9 and TRBJ2-7; 7 bases are a match to TRBD2. With 4 bases clipped from V and 3 bases from J, the junction kept 10 bases outside the gene matches. Germline CDR1 reads SGDLS; CDR2 reads YYNGEE. CDR3 length equals 15 residues. DNA of the CDR3: TGTGCCAGCAGCCGACGGACTAGTGGGGGCTACGAGCAGTACTTC. This gives the protein CASSRRTSGGYEQYF. The entire variable domain, with the rest obtained from reference TRBV9 and TRBJ2-7, is as follows: DSGVTQTPKHLITATGQRVTLRCSPRSGDLSVYWYQQSLDQGLQFLIQYYNGEERAKGNILERFSAQQFPDLHSELNLSSLELGDSALYFCASSRRTSGGYEQYFGPGTRLTVT.

The rearrangement uses TRBV29-1 and TRBJ2-3; no clear D gene. Trimming removed 8 bases from V and 4 bases from J, with 16 bases in between. CDR3 length equals 13 residues. Germline CDR1 and CDR2: SQVTM and ANQGSEA. Written as DNA, the CDR3 is TGCAGCCAGTCGAGGAGTTTTGCAGATACGCAGTATTTT. Its translation is CSQSRSFADTQYF.

This clone was counted a few times. The CDR3 sequence: CASSVAHNTNEQFF. CDR3 nucleotide sequence: TGTGCCAGCAGCGTAGCCCATAACACCAATGAGCAGTTCTTC. The chain recombines TRBV9 with TRBJ2-1; D ambiguous. V shed 0 bases and J shed 6 bases, with 10 bases lying between them. The CDR3 contains 14 residues. Germline V gene data show CDR1 as SGDLS and CDR2 as YYNGEE.

The genes are TRBV11-2 and TRBJ1-2; D possibly corresponds to TRBD1 (6 bases). With 1 base removed from V and 8 bases from J, the gap between germline ends came to 17 bases. The CDR3 consists of 15 residues. Germline V gives CDR1 SGHAT, CDR2 FQNNGV. CDR3 loop: CASSLGRDTIGGYTF. The CDR3 region has the DNA TGTGCCAGCAGCTTAGGCCGGGACACAATAGGAGGCTACACCTTC.

This chain uses TRBV15 with TRBJ2-7; D uncertain. The germline V gene has CDR1 LNHNV and CDR2 YYDKDF (reference sequence). The CDR3 is 15 amino acids. Trimming shortened V by 0 bases and J by 4 bases, and 13 bases separated the two germline ends. CDR3 loop: CATSRDPWTSYEQYF. In nucleotides, the CDR3 is TGTGCCACCAGCAGAGATCCTTGGACCAGTTACGAGCAGTACTTC.

A word on this clone: The sample carries other DNA sequences with the same CDR3. The chain combines TRBV18 with TRBJ1-5; D gene ambiguous. Per the germline V gene, CDR1 is KGHSH and CDR2 is LQKENI. The CDR3 has 14 residues. V gave up 3 bases and J gave up 0 bases, with 6 bases separating them. The DNA of the CDR3 is TGTGCCAGCTCACCGCAGAATAGCAATCAGCCCCAGCATTTT. This encodes CASSPQNSNQPQHF. Full variable domain (missing parts from reference TRBV18 and TRBJ1-5): NAGVMQNPRHLVRRRGQEARLRCSPMKGHSHVYWYRQLPEEGLKFMVYLQKENIIDESGMPKERFSAEFPKEGPSILRIQQVVRGDSAAYFCASSPQNSNQPQHFGDGTRLSIL.

This chain uses TRBV5-1 with TRBJ2-5; TRBD1 might be the D (6 bases). V dropped 4 bases and J dropped 2 bases, with 12 bases sitting between them. Germline V gene sequence: CDR1 SGHRS, CDR2 YFSETQ. The CDR3 sequence is 14 residues long. CDR3 residues: CASSPRTAQETQYF. The CDR3 bases are TGCGCCAGCAGCCCGAGGACAGCTCAAGAGACCCAGTACTTC. Looking up the rest from reference TRBV5-1 and TRBJ2-5 gives the full variable domain: KAGVTQTPRYLIKTRGQQVTLSCSPISGHRSVSWYQQTPGQGLQFLFEYFSETQRNKGNFPGRFSGRQFSNSRSEMNVSTLELGDSALYLCASSPRTAQETQYFGPGTRLLVL.

The rearrangement uses TRBV28 and TRBJ2-4, with D possibly being TRBD2 (5 bases). The CDR3 extends over 16 amino acids. Germline V gene lookup returns CDR1 MDHEN and CDR2 SYDVKM. Trimming took 3 bases from V and 1 from J, leaving 13 bases between them. The CDR3 spells CASSFYTRTAKNIQYF. The DNA for the CDR3 is TGTGCCAGCAGTTTTTATACGCGGACTGCCAAAAACATTCAGTACTTC.

There are a few counts of this clone. The chain has TRBV19 and TRBJ2-7; possible D gene TRBD2, 6 bases. V dropped 5 bases and J dropped 5 bases, with 16 bases sitting between them. This CDR3 has 14 amino acids. Germline V lookup: CDR1 LNHDA, CDR2 SQIVND (reference sequence). The CDR3 here is CASSPGSSGNEQYF. The CDR3 region has the DNA TGTGCCAGTAGTCCTGGGAGTAGCGGCAACGAGCAGTACTTC.

The chain joins TRBV29-1 to TRBJ2-7; 9 positions agree with TRBD1. Trimming at V came to 5 bases and at J to 5 bases, leaving 10 bases not matched to a gene. The CDR3 consists of 14 residues. Germline CDR1 reads SQVTM; CDR2 reads ANQGSEA. The CDR3 sequence: CSVLRDREAHEQYF. In DNA form, the CDR3 reads TGCAGCGTTCTCCGGGACAGGGAAGCCCACGAGCAGTACTTC.

The chain carries TRBV29-1 and TRBJ2-1, with 8 bases fitting TRBD2. The J segment lost 1 base and the V segment lost 3 bases, leaving 5 bases of the junction unmatched. This CDR3 is built from 15 residues. Germline V CDR1 and CDR2: SQVTM, ANQGSEA. In nucleotides, the CDR3 is TGCAGCGTTGATAACGGGAGGGCATCCTACAATGAGCAGTTCTTC. Translated: CSVDNGRASYNEQFF.

V and J are TRBV18 and TRBJ2-7; no definite D call. Germline V gene sequence: CDR1 KGHSH, CDR2 LQKENI. The CDR3 is made up of 12 amino acids. The V and J ends lost 6 bases and 3 bases respectively, with 9 bases between them. The CDR3 loop reads CASSQNLYEQYF. The CDR3 DNA sequence: TGTGCCAGCTCGCAGAATCTCTACGAGCAGTACTTC.

This clone has more than one count but fewer than ten. V gene TRBV7-9 combines with J gene TRBJ1-1; D remains ambiguous. Germline CDR1 reads SEHNR; CDR2 reads FQNEAQ (reference sequence). This CDR3 has 12 amino acids. V shed 3 bases and J shed 7 bases, with 9 bases lying between them. The CDR3 coding sequence is TGTGCCAGCAGCTTCAACACGCTTGAAGCTTTCTTT. Protein sequence: CASSFNTLEAFF. Variable domain in full (rest from reference TRBV7-9 and TRBJ1-1): DTGVSQNPRHKITKRGQNVTFRCDPISEHNRLYWYRQTLGQGPEFLTYFQNEAQLEKSRLLSDRFSAERPKGSFSTLEIQRTEQGDSAMYLCASSFNTLEAFFGQGTRLTVV.

The rearrangement links TRBV4-3 to TRBJ2-3, with D unresolved. This CDR3 spans 13 amino acids. V was pared by 2 bases and J by 2 bases, with 5 bases between. Germline values: CDR1 LGHNA, CDR2 YSLEER. CDR3 sequence (DNA): TGCGCCAGCAGCCAAACCATCACAGATACGCAGTATTTT. Protein sequence: CASSQTITDTQYF.

The chain carries TRBV5-1 and TRBJ2-7, with TRBD1 as a possible D gene (7 bases). V shed 3 bases and J shed 4 bases, with 20 bases lying between them. From germline, CDR1 is SGHRS and CDR2 YFSETQ. CDR3 length: 16 amino acids. The CDR3 coding sequence is TGCGCCAGCAGCTCCTCGACAGGGAGGTTGTTGTACGAGCAGTACTTC. It yields the protein CASSSSTGRLLYEQYF.

The chain has TRBV18 and TRBJ2-3, with 14 positions matching TRBD2. Germline trimming cut 2 bases from V and 3 bases from J; bases unmatched to any gene: 4. CDR3 length equals 17 residues. Per the germline V gene, CDR1 is KGHSH and CDR2 is LQKENI. CDR3 sequence (DNA): TGTGCCAGCTCACCAGGGACTAGCGGGAGTGGAACAGATACGCAGTATTTT. Its translation: CASSPGTSGSGTDTQYF.

The chain is built from TRBV28 and TRBJ2-7; D is perhaps TRBD2 (7 bases). In germline, CDR1 is MDHEN, CDR2 SYDVKM. The length of the CDR3 is 12 residues. Trimming left V 6 bases short and J 6 bases short, with 12 bases between. CDR3 DNA sequence: TGTGCCAGCAGAGGGGGAGGGGGCGAGCAGTACTTC. This codes for CASRGGGGEQYF.

To note about this clone: One base away lies a much larger clone, so this may be a sequencing read error. This chain uses TRBV29-1 with TRBJ1-1; D gene uncertain. From germline, CDR1 is SQVTM and CDR2 ANQGSEA. This CDR3 is 13 amino acids long. The CDR3 region is CSVDAAGNTGAFF. The CDR3, as DNA: TGCAGCGTTGACGCAGCCGGGAACACTGGAGCTTTCTTT.

This clone was seen a few times. The chain recombines TRBV7-7 with TRBJ2-5; maybe TRBD2 (5 bases). V lost 2 bases and J 4 bases, leaving 14 bases between the germline ends. The CDR3 loop spans 15 amino acids. Per the germline V gene, CDR1 is SSHAT and CDR2 is FNYEAQ (reference sequence). The CDR3 bases are TGTGCCAGCAGCTTAAGAGGGATGGTGGGAGAGACCCAGTACTTC. Protein product: CASSLRGMVGETQYF.